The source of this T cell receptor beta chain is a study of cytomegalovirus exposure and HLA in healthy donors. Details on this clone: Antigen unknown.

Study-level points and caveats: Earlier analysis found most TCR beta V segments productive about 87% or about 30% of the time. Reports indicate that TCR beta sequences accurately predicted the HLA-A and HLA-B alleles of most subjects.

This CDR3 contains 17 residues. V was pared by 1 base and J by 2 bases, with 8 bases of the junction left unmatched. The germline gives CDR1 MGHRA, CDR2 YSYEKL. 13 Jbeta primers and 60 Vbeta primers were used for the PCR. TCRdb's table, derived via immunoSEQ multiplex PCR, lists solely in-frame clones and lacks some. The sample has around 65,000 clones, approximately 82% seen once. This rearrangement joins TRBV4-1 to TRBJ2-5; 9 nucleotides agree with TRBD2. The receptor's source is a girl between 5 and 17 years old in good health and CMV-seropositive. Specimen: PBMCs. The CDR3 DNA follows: TGCGCCAGCAGCCAAGGGTTTAGCGGGGGTCTTCAAGAGACCCAGTACTTC. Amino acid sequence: CASSQGFSGGLQETQYF.